This T cell receptor beta chain originates from a study of blood T cell repertoires in COVID-19. Study information: T cells, B-cell-depleted T cells, or PBMCs supplied cDNA or gDNA.

The ends were cut back, 5 bases at V and 4 bases at J, with 11 bases in the middle. The CDR3 has 13 amino acids. Germline assignment: CDR1 MDHEN and CDR2 SYDVKM. This clone was observed a handful of times. This table comes from immunoSEQ multiplex PCR, and its TCRdb copy is limited to in-frame clones, with some not included. This table has some 240,000 clones, 70% to 85% appearing once. The V call is TRBV28, the J call TRBJ1-1; a possible D gene is TRBD1 (6 bases). The sample comprised peripheral blood. This TCR was sampled from a woman in her 40s who had recovered from COVID-19. In DNA form, the CDR3 reads TGTGCCAGCAGTCCCGGACAGCTCACTGAAGCTTTCTTT. This translates into CASSPGQLTEAFF.